This T cell receptor (beta chain) was captured in a study of OX40 agonist ivuxolimab in advanced cancers. Background on the whole study: Ivuxolimab, which targeted the costimulatory receptor OX40 (CD134), was an agonistic, fully human IgG2 monoclonal antibody. Patients were allowed to have had prior anti-PD-1, anti-PD-L1 or anti-CTLA-4 therapy, and approximately 41% of the dose-escalation patients had previously received checkpoint inhibitors. The purpose of peripheral TCRbeta sequencing was to test whether ivuxolimab changed TCR sequence diversity and led to clonal T-cell expansion. Intravenous ivuxolimab was administered to patients every 2 weeks at six dose levels: 0.01, 0.1, 0.3, 1.5, 3 and 10 mg/kg. The paper reports the monotherapy dose-escalation portion (N ≈ 50 patients) of the phase I ivuxolimab trial. Of the approximately 53 patients in dose escalation, about 20 had hepatocellular carcinoma, roughly 15 had melanoma, 9 had renal cell carcinoma and 9 had head and neck cancer. Partial responses were achieved by three dose-escalation patients, of whom one had hepatocellular carcinoma and two had cutaneous melanoma. In the dose-escalation cohort, 70% to 85% of patients were male, and the mean age was approximately 60 years with a range of roughly 23 to 79.

Genomic DNA was extracted from sorted cells for sequencing of the TCRbeta CDR3 region. The immunoSEQ Assay was used to sequence the TCRbeta CDR3 regions. TCRdb took this table from immuneACCESS and kept in-frame rearrangements with V and J called. Such tables lack part of the clones; where checked against another copy, unresolved V genes explain under half of the gap, and the rest is unexplained. The sample contains approximately 43,000 clones, roughly 90% of them found a single time. The ten largest clones add up to 0.58% of the sample. Patients with a history of autoimmune disease or receiving systemic immunosuppression were excluded from the trial. Peripheral blood for TCR sequencing was collected from all dose cohorts at baseline, on cycle 4 day 1, and on cycle 7 day 1. The samples were drawn from a first-in-human, open-label, multicenter phase I dose-escalation trial of ivuxolimab. Adults with locally advanced or metastatic head and neck squamous cell, hepatocellular, melanoma or renal cell carcinoma were enrolled in the trial. Before TCR sequencing, CD4+ T cells and CD8+ T cells were sorted from peripheral blood as separate populations.

The CDR3 spans 15 residues, from the cysteine through the phenylalanine. Only the CDR3 portion is preserved as DNA: 45 bases, with reading frame beginning at the first base. From the germline V gene (reference sequence), CDR1 is SEHNR and CDR2 is FQNEAQ. The junction carries 12 bases between V and J, which are trimmed by 1 base and 4 bases respectively. Details on this clone: Its antigen is unknown. It has no much larger one-base neighbor in the sample; base qualities were not kept.

What the research found in general, with its limitations: In partial responders in the 0.1-3.0 mg/kg groups, normalized peripheral clonal expansion was found to be among the lowest, especially among CD8+ T cells. Clonal expansion of both CD4+ and CD8+ blood T cells was observed from baseline to week 6 at doses 0.1 to 3.0 mg/kg. Low levels of normalized T-cell clonal expansion were also seen in some nonresponding patients. The antigen specificity of the peripheral T cells that underwent clonal expansion was not determined. After ivuxolimab, more expanded clones were found on average in CD8+ T cells than in CD4+ T cells.

This clonotype was sampled from an adult with an advanced solid tumor such as melanoma, head and neck, liver or kidney cancer. The chain uses TRBV7-9 and TRBJ2-3; TRBD1 is possibly the D segment (5 matching bases). Here the sequenced sample was CD4+ or CD8+ T cells sorted from blood, taken in a trial of the OX40 agonist ivuxolimab. The CDR3 protein: CASSLVTGRADTQYF. The bases read TGTGCCAGCAGCTTAGTTACAGGTCGGGCAGATACGCAGTATTTT.